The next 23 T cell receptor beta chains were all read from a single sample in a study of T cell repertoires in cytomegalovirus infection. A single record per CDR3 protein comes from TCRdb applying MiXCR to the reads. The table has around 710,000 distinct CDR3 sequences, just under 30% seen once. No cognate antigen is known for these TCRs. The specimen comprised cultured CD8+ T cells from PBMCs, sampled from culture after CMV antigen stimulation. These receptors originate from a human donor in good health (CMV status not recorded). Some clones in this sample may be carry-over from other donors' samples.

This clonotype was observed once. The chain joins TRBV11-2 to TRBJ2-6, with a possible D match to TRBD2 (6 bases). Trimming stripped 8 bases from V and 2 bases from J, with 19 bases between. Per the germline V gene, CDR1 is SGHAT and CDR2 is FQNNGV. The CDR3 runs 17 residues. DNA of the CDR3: TGTGCCAGCGCGATACCAGGGACTTCTGCTGGGGCCAACGTCCTGACTTTC. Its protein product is CASAIPGTSAGANVLTF.

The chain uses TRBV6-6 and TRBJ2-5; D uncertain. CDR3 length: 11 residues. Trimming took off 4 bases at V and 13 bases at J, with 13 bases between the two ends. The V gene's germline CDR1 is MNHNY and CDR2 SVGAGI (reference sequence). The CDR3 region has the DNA TGTGCCAGCAGTTCCCCCTGGCTTAGGTACTTC. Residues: CASSSPWLRYF.

CDR3 bases: TGTGCCAGCAGTTACTCGTCGCAGGTCCCTACCTACGAGCAGTACTTC. It is translated as CASSYSSQVPTYEQYF. This sequence joins TRBV6-2 or TRBV6-3 and TRBJ2-7; D remains unclear. V was cut by 0 bases and J by 2 bases, with 14 bases left in between. Germline V gives CDR1 MNHEY, CDR2 SVGEGT. This CDR3 is built from 16 residues.

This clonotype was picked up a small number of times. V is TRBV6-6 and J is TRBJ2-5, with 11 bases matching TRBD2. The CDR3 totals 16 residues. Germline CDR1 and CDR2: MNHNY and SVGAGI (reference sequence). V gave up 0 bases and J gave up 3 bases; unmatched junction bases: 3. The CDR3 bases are TGTGCCAGCAGTTACTCACTAGCGGGGGTTGAAGAGACCCAGTACTTC. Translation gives CASSYSLAGVEETQYF.

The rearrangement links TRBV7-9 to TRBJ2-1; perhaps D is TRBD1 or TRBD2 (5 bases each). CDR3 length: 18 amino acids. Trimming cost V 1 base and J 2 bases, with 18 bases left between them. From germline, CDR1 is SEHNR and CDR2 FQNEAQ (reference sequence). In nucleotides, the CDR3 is TGTGCCAGCAGCTTAGATAGGGATGGGGGAATAGCCTACAATGAGCAGTTCTTC. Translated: CASSLDRDGGIAYNEQFF.

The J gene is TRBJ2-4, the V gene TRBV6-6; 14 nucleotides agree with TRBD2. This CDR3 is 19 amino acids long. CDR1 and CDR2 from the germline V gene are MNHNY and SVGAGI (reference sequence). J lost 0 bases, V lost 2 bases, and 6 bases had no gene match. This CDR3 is CASSYGGLAGALAKNIQYF. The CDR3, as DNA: TGTGCCAGCAGTTACGGGGGACTAGCGGGGGCACTAGCCAAAAACATTCAGTACTTC.

CDR3 sequence: CASSLALAGDNEQFF. For the CDR3, the DNA is TGTGCCAGCAGCCTGGCACTAGCGGGGGACAATGAGCAGTTCTTC. The chain links TRBV7-4 to TRBJ2-1; 11 bases map to TRBD2. The CDR3 consists of 15 residues. J was trimmed by 5 bases and V by 5 bases; bases with no gene match: 5. Germline V CDR1 and CDR2: SGHVT, SQSDAQ.

The DNA for the CDR3 is TGTGCCAGCAGTTTCATCAGGGGGCCCTACAATGAGCAGTTCTTC. It translates to CASSFIRGPYNEQFF. The chain has TRBV27 and TRBJ2-1; 8 bases match TRBD1. CDR1 MNHEY and CDR2 SMNVEV come from the germline V gene (reference sequence). The CDR3 is 15 residues long. V shed 3 bases and J 2 bases; nucleotides not matched to a gene: 3.

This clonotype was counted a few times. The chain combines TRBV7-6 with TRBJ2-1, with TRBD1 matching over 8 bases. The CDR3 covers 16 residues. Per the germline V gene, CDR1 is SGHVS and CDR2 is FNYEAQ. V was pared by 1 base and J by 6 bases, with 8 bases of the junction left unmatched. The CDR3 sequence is CASSLGTGPSGNEQFF. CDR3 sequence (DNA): TGTGCCAGCAGCTTAGGGACAGGGCCGTCAGGCAATGAGCAGTTCTTC.

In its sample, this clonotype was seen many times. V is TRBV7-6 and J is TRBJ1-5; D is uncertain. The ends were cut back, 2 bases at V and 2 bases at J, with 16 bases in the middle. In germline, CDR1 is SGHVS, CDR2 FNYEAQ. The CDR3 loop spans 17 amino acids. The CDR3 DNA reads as TGTGCCAGCAGCTTAAGGGTTAGCAAAAGCGGCAATCAGCCCCAGCATTTT. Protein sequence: CASSLRVSKSGNQPQHF.

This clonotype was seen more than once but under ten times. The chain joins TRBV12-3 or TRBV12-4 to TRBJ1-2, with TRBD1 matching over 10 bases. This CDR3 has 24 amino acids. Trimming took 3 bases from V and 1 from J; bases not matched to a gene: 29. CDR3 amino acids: CASSFLLTGTGAFPEILNNYGYTF. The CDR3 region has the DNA TGTGCCAGCAGTTTTTTACTGACCGGGACAGGGGCCTTTCCCGAGATACTTAATAACTATGGCTACACCTTC.

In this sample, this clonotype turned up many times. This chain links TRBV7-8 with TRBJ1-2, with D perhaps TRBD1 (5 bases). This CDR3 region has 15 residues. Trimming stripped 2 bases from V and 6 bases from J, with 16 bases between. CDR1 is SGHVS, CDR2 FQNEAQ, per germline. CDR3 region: CASSLYGTRGDGYTF. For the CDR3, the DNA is TGTGCCAGCAGCTTATATGGGACGCGGGGGGATGGCTACACCTTC.

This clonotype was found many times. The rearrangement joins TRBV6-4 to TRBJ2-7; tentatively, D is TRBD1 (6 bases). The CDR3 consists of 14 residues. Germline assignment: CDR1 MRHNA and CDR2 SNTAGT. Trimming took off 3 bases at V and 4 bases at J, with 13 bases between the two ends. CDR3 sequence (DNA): TGTGCCAGCAGTGAGGTAGGGGGAACTTACGAGCAGTACTTC. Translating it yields CASSEVGGTYEQYF.

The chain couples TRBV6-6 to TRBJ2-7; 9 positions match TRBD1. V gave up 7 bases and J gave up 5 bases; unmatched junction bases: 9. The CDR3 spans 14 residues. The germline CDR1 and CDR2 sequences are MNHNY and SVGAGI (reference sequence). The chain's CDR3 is CASTSTGGVDEQYF. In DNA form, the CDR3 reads TGTGCCAGCACCTCGACAGGGGGGGTCGACGAGCAGTACTTC.

The CDR3 nucleotides are TGCGCCAGCAGCCAAGATTTGGGGAGCGAGCAGTACGTC. Amino acids: CASSQDLGSEQYV. The rearrangement uses TRBV4-3 and TRBJ2-7; a possible D gene is TRBD2 (5 bases). The V and J ends lost 0 bases and 6 bases respectively, with 9 bases between them. The CDR3 runs 13 residues. Germline V gene sequence: CDR1 LGHNA, CDR2 YSLEER.

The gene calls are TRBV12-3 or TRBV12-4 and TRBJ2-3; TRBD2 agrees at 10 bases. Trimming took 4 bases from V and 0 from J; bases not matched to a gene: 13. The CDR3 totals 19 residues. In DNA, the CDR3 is TGTGCCAGCAGTTACGACTCTAGCGGGGGCCGTTATAGCACAGATACGCAGTATTTT. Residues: CASSYDSSGGRYSTDTQYF.

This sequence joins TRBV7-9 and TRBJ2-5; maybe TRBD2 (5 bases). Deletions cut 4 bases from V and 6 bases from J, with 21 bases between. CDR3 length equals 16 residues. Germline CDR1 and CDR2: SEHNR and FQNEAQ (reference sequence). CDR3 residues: CASSSPGRGSGQTQYF. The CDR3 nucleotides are TGTGCCAGCAGCTCCCCCGGACGAGGGTCTGGGCAGACCCAGTACTTC.

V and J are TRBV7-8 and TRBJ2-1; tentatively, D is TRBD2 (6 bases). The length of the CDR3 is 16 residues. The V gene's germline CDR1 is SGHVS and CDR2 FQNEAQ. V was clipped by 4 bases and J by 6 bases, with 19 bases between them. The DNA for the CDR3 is TGTGCCAGCAGCTCCGTGGTTGTGGGACTCGGCAATGAGCAGTTCTTC. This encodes CASSSVVVGLGNEQFF.

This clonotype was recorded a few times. This CDR3 is CATSDLRGDRANTGELFF. CDR3 bases: TGTGCCACCAGTGATTTGCGGGGGGACAGGGCGAACACCGGGGAGCTGTTTTTT. The chain carries TRBV24-1 and TRBJ2-2; the match to TRBD1 covers 9 bases. The junction had 4 bases not matched to a gene; V was cut back by 0 bases and J by 0 bases. Germline V gene lookup returns CDR1 KGHDR and CDR2 SFDVKD. The CDR3 is made up of 18 amino acids.

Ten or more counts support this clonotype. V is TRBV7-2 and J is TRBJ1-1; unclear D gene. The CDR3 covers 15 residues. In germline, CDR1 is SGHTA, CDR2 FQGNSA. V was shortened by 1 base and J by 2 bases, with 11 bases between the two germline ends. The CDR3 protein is CASSLEAHVNTEAFF. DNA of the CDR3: TGTGCCAGCAGCTTAGAGGCTCACGTCAACACTGAAGCTTTCTTT.

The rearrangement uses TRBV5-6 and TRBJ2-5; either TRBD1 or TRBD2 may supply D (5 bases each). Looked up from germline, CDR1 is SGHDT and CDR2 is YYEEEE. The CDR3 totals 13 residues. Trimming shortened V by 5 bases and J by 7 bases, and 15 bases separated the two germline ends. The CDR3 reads CASRIGAGGTQYF. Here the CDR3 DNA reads TGTGCCAGCAGGATTGGGGCCGGAGGGACCCAGTACTTC.

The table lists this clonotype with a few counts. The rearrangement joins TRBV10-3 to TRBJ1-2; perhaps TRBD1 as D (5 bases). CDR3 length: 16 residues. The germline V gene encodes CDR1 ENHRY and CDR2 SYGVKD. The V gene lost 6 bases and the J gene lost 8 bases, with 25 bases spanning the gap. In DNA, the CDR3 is TGTGCCATCAGCCTTAACTACGACAGCGCCGGACTGGGCTACACCTTC. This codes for CAISLNYDSAGLGYTF.

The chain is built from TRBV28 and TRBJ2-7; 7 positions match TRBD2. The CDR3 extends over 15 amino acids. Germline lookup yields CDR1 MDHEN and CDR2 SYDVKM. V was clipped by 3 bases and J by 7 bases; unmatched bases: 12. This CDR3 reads CASSFATPREGEQYV. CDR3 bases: TGTGCCAGCAGTTTTGCCACCCCCAGGGAGGGGGAGCAGTACGTC.